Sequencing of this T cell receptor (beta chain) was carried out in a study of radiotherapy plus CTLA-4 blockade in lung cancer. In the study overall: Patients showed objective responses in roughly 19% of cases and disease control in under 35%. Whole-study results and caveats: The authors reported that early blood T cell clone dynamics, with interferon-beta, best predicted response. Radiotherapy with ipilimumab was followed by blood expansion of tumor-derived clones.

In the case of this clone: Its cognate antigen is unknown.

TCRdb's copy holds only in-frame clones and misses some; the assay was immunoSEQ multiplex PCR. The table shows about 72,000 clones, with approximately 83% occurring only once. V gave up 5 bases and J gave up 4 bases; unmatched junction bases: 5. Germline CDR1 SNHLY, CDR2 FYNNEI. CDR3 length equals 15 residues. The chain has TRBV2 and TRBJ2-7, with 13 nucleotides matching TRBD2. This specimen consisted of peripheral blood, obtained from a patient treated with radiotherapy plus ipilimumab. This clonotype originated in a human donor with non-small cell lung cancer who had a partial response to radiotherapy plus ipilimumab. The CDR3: CASSRTSGSYYEQYF. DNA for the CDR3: TGTGCCAGCAGTAGGACTAGCGGGAGTTATTACGAGCAGTACTTC. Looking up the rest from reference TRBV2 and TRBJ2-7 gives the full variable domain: EPEVTQTPSHQVTQMGQEVILRCVPISNHLYFYWYRQILGQKVEFLVSFYNNEISEKSEIFDDQFSVERPDGSNFTLKIRSTKLEDSAMYFCASSRTSGSYYEQYFGPGTRLTVT.